Below, 2 T cell receptor beta chains from the same sample are listed, as sequenced in a study of blood T cell repertoires in COVID-19. The assay was immunoSEQ multiplex PCR, and TCRdb's table has in-frame clones only and misses some. The repertoire holds approximately 200,000 clones, approximately 90% seen once, with under 3.5% in the top ten. The sample comprised peripheral blood. These receptors all stem from a woman aged 25 to 45 with active or convalescent COVID-19.

V gene TRBV6-1 combines with J gene TRBJ2-7; 9 nucleotides agree with TRBD1. Per germline, CDR1 MNHNS and CDR2 SASEGT. The V and J ends lost 0 bases and 3 bases, in that order; junction bases with no gene match: 9. CDR3 length: 17 residues. In DNA, the CDR3 is TGTGCCAGCAGTGAAGCAGAGTGGGACAGGGAATACTACGAGCAGTACTTC. This gives the protein CASSEAEWDREYYEQYF.

Only a few counts were recorded for this clone. V and J are TRBV14 and TRBJ2-1, with a possible D match to TRBD2 (5 bases). The CDR3 has 14 amino acids. Germline V gene data show CDR1 as SGHDN and CDR2 as FVKESK. V was trimmed by 7 bases and J by 3 bases, leaving 13 bases between them. CDR3 loop: CASNPSGVYNEQFF. In nucleotides, the CDR3 is TGTGCCAGCAACCCATCCGGGGTCTACAATGAGCAGTTCTTC.